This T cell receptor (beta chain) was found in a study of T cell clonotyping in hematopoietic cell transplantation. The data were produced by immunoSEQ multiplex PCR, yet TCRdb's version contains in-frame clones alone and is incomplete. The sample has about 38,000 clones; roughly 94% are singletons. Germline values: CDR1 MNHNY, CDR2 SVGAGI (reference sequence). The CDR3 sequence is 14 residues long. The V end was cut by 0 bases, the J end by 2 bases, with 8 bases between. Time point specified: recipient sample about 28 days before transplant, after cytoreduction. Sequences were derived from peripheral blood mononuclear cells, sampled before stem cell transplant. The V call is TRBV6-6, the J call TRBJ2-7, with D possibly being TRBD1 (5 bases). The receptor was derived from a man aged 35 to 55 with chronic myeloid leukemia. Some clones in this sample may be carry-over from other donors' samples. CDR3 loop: CASSYSLRAYEQYF. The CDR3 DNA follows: TGTGCCAGCAGTTACTCGCTCAGGGCCTACGAGCAGTACTTC.